These T cell receptor beta chains were read from a single sample in a study of cytomegalovirus exposure and HLA in healthy donors. Produced via immunoSEQ multiplex PCR; TCRdb's table is partial and in-frame only. The sample includes 200,000 to 250,000 clones, more than 65% seen only once; the top ten take 1.8%. The sample consisted of PBMCs. These receptor sequences come from a woman aged 25-40 years in good health and CMV-seronegative. Each CDR3 is given with its conserved first and last residue. Clone sizes are given selectively: once, few, many, or a class where the clone is expanded.

. | TRBV6-6 | CASSYYDSSEAFF
. | TRBV30 | CAWSAGTSGRPNNEQFF
. | TRBV7-8 | CASSSEKGAFYGYTF
. | TRBV6-6 | CASSYSPTGEGFF
. | TRBV15 | CATSSQVGGELFF
. | TRBV6-6 | CATSWPVRGQPQHF
. | TRBV7-9 | CASSSSGGAKETQYF
. | TRBV11-3 | CASSLEGALGTEAFF
. | TRBV6-8 | CASSYSSDRGNTIYF
few | TRBV27 | CASSLERTAYNEQFF
. | TRBV6-5 | CASSFGREKVSYEQYF
. | TRBV4-2 | CASSQDGADRTYEQYF
. | TRBV6-5 | CASSYSWTGLNTEAFF
. | TRBV7-2 | CASSRAGEQYF
. | TRBV9 | CASSVDSGGFSTDTQYF
. | TRBV30 | CAWSVRGIYSNQPQHF
. | TRBV7-8 | CASSPTFLASGNSYEQYF
. | TRBV9 | CASSPGTSGYNEQFF
. | TRBV4-1 | CASSPRLAERSYEQYF
. | TRBV6-4 | CASSDGSGYGYTF
. | TRBV7-9 | CASSFGRGAGFRETQYF
. | TRBV30 | CAWSSGEQYQPQHF
. | TRBV6-1 | CASSPGFSGNTIYF
. | TRBV18 | CASSWESYEQYF
. | TRBV2 | CASSLNLGAPNYGYTF
once | TRBV19 | CASTPRGEGYGYTF
. | TRBV5-6 | CASGDGRGGYTF
. | TRBV14 | CASSQRTVTGYTF
. | TRBV13 | CASSFRAGHQETQYF
. | TRBV10-3 | CAISESFGQGVDGYTF
. | TRBV7-2 | CASSLMRSYTF
. | TRBV7-2 | CASSLGHQTYNEQFF
few | TRBV2 | CASREAGTGMGGELFF
. | TRBV25-1 | CASSEGAFSGANVLTF
few | TRBV4-2 | CASSQDVGLAGGFLKKQFF
. | TRBV18 | CASSPRGGPEMNTEAFF
few | TRBV5-6 | CASSLGRTAVTDTQYF
. | TRBV11-2 | CASSPSLAGETQYF
. | TRBV6-5 | CASSSPDRGPHEQFF
. | TRBV4-1 | CASSQVYPQGYNEQFF
. | TRBV5-5 | CASSDPQGRTEAFF
. | TRBV11-3 | CASSLDSDEQYF